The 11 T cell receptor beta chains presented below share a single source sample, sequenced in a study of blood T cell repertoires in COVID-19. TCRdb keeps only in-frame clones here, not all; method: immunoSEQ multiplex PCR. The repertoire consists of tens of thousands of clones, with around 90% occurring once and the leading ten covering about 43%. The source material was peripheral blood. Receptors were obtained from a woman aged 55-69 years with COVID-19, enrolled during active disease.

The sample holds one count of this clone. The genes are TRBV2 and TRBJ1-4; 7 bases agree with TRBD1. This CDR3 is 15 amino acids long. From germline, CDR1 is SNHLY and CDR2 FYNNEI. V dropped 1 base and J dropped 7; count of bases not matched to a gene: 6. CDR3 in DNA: TGTGCCAGCAGTGAAGAGGGACAGCGGGTTGAAAAACTGTTTTTT. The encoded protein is CASSEEGQRVEKLFF.

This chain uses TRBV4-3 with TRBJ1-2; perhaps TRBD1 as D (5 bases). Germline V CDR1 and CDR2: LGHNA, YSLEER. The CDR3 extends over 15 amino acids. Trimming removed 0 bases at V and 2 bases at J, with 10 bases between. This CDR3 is CASSQDRGINYGYTF. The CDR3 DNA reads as TGCGCCAGCAGCCAAGATAGGGGAATCAACTATGGCTACACCTTC.

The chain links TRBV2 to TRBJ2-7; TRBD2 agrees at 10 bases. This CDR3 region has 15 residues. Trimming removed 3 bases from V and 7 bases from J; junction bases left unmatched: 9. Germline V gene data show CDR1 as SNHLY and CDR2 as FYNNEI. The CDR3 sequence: CASSEGLAGVGEQYF. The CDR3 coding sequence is TGTGCCAGCAGTGAGGGGCTAGCGGGGGTGGGAGAGCAGTACTTC.

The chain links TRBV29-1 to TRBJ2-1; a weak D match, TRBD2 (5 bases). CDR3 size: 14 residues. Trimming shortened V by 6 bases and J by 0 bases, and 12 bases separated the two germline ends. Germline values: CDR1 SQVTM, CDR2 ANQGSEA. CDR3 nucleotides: TGCAGCGTCCTCCTGGGGAGCTCCTACAATGAGCAGTTCTTC. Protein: CSVLLGSSYNEQFF.

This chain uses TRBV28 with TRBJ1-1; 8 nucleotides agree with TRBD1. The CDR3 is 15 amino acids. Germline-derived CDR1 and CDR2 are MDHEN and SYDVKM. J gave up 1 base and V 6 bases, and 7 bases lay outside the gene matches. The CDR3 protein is CASSPGGHKNTEAFF. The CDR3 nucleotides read TGTGCCAGCAGCCCAGGGGGCCATAAGAACACTGAAGCTTTCTTT.

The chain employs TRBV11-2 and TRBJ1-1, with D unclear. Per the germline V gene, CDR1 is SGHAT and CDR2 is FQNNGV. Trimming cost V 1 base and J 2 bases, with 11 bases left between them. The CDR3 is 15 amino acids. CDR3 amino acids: CASSLVSLGNTEAFF. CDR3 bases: TGTGCCAGCAGCTTAGTCTCCCTAGGAAACACTGAAGCTTTCTTT.

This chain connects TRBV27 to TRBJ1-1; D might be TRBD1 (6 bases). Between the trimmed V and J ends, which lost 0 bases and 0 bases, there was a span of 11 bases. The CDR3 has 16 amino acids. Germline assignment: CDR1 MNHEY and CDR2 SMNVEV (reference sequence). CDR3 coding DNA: TGTGCCAGCAGTTTATCCCCGGGACACATGAACACTGAAGCTTTCTTT. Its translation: CASSLSPGHMNTEAFF.

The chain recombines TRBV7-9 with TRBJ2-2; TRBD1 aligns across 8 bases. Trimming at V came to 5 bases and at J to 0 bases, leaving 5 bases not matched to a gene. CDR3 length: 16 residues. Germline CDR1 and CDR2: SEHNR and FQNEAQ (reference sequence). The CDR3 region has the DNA TGTGCCAGCAGCGCACTACAGGGGGCGAACACCGGGGAGCTGTTTTTT. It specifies CASSALQGANTGELFF.

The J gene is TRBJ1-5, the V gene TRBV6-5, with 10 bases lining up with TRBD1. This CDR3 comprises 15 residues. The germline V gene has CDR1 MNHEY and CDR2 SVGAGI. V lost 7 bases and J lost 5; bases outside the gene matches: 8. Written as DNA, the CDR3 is TGTGCCAGCACCCTGGGACAGGGGTTCGATCAGCCCCAGCATTTT. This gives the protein CASTLGQGFDQPQHF.

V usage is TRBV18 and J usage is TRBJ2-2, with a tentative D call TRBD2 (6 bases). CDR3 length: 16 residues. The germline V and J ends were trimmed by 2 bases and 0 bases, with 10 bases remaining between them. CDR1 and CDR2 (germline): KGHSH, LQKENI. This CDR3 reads CASSPAGLTNTGELFF. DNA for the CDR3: TGTGCCAGCTCACCAGCCGGACTAACGAACACCGGGGAGCTGTTTTTT.

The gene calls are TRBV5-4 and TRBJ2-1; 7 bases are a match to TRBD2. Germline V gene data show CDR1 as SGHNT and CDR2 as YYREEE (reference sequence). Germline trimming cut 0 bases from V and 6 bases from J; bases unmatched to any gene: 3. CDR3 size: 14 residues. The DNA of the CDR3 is TGTGCCAGCAGCTTGGGACTAGCCCCCAATGAGCAGTTCTTC. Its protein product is CASSLGLAPNEQFF.